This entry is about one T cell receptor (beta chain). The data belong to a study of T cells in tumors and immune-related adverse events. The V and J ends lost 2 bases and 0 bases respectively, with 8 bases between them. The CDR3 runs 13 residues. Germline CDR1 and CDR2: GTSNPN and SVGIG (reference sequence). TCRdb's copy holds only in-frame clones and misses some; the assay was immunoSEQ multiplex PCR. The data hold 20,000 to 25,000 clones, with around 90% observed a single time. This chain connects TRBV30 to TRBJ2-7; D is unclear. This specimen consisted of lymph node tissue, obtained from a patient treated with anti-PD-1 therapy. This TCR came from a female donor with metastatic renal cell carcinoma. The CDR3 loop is CAWSLGNSYEQYF. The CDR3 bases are TGTGCCTGGAGTTTGGGCAACTCCTACGAGCAGTACTTC.